What follows describes a single T cell receptor (beta chain). This record comes from a study of technical replicates of blood from a few donors. Profiled with immunoSEQ multiplex PCR; TCRdb holds only in-frame clones, not every one. The sample has 65,000 to 85,000 clones; about 98% are singletons. CDR3 length: 14 residues. V was trimmed by 8 bases and J by 3 bases, leaving 17 bases between them. CDR1 and CDR2 from the germline V gene are MGHRA and YSYEKL. The sample was T cells isolated from PBMCs. This TCR was sampled from a human donor in good health. The chain employs TRBV4-1 and TRBJ2-7; D not certain. The CDR3 region is CASSVGRLNYEQYF. CDR3 sequence (DNA): TGCGCCAGCTCGGTCGGCAGGCTAAACTACGAGCAGTACTTC.